The rows below give T cell receptor beta chains drawn from one sample of a study of CD4 T cells in relation to SARS-CoV-2 and coronaviruses. Assay used: immunoSEQ multiplex PCR; TCRdb lists only in-frame clones, some missing. The sample yields 35,000 to 40,000 clones, 88% seen once. Sequencing was done on a sample of memory CD4+ T cells from PBMCs. These receptors were taken from an adult with COVID-19. CDR3s include the opening cysteine and the closing phenylalanine or tryptophan. Each record gives: D gene, clone size, J gene, V gene, CDR3 protein, CDR3 DNA. A D gene is named only where the DNA matches it firmly. Not every row has a clone size; where given, it reads once, few, many or a size class.

NA,NA,TRBJ1-1,TRBV21-1,CASSPPVDSMNTEAFF,TGTGCCAGCAGCCCCCCGGTGGACAGCATGAACACTGAAGCTTTCTTT
TRBD1,NA,TRBJ2-7,TRBV7-3,CASSLGQGAYEQYF,TGTGCCAGCAGCTTAGGACAGGGTGCCTACGAGCAGTACTTC
TRBD1,NA,TRBJ2-1,TRBV7-6,CASSFAGQGGTEQFF,TGTGCCAGCAGCTTTGCCGGACAGGGAGGAACTGAGCAGTTCTTC
NA,NA,TRBJ1-6,TRBV7-2,CASSLGGRALHF,TGTGCCAGCAGCTTGGGGGGCAGGGCCCTCCACTTT
NA,NA,TRBJ2-2,TRBV5-6,CASSKYGRVDTGELFF,TGTGCCAGCAGCAAATACGGCCGGGTAGATACCGGGGAGCTGTTTTTT
NA,once,TRBJ1-6,TRBV15,CATSRDRRMGNSPLHF,TGTGCCACCAGCAGAGATCGGAGGATGGGGAATTCACCCCTCCACTTT
NA,NA,TRBJ2-7,TRBV27,CASSLHAADLYEQYF,TGTGCCAGCAGTTTACATGCGGCGGATCTCTACGAGCAGTACTTC
NA,once,TRBJ2-1,TRBV6-1,CASSEVLDEQFF,TGTGCCAGCAGTGAAGTTCTAGATGAGCAGTTCTTC
TRBD1,NA,TRBJ2-3,TRBV14,CASSQEQGVSTDTQYF,TGTGCCAGCAGCCAAGAACAGGGGGTTAGCACAGATACGCAGTATTTT
TRBD2,NA,TRBJ2-1,TRBV24-1,CATRGGGSSYNEQFF,TGTGCCACCCGCGGGGGGGGTTCATCCTACAATGAGCAGTTCTTC
NA,NA,TRBJ1-3,TRBV14,CASSQDAWTVGNTIYF,TGTGCCAGCAGCCAAGATGCTTGGACTGTAGGAAACACCATATATTTT
TRBD1,NA,TRBJ1-5,TRBV3-1/TRBV3-2,CASSRGQGGSQPQHF,TGTGCCAGCAGCCGTGGACAGGGGGGCAGTCAGCCCCAGCATTTT
NA,NA,TRBJ2-1,TRBV24-1,CATSDLSAGIDYNEQFF,TGTGCCACCAGTGATTTGAGTGCGGGGATAGACTACAATGAGCAGTTCTTC
NA,once,TRBJ2-5,TRBV7-2,CASSFFSEHGQSQYF,TGTGCCAGCAGCTTTTTTAGCGAACACGGGCAGTCCCAGTACTTC
NA,once,TRBJ2-1,TRBV7-2,CASSLRDLAYNEQFF,TGTGCCAGCAGCTTACGGGACCTAGCCTACAATGAGCAGTTCTTC
NA,NA,TRBJ1-4,TRBV2,CASRLGTMGTANEKLFF,TGTGCCAGTCGACTAGGGACCATGGGAACTGCTAATGAAAAACTGTTTTTT
TRBD1,NA,TRBJ1-5,TRBV6-2/TRBV6-3,CASSYARDRLSQPQHF,TGTGCCAGCAGTTACGCTAGGGACAGGTTAAGTCAGCCCCAGCATTTT
TRBD2,NA,TRBJ2-1,TRBV7-2,CASSLARAGGPGSEQFF,TGTGCCAGCAGCTTAGCGCGCGCGGGGGGGCCGGGGAGTGAGCAGTTCTTC
TRBD2,NA,TRBJ2-3,TRBV6-2/TRBV6-3,CASSYLGAGSTDTQYF,TGTGCCAGCAGTTACCTTGGAGCGGGGAGCACAGATACGCAGTATTTT
NA,NA,TRBJ1-1,TRBV5-1,CASSLDWGMNTEAFF,TGCGCCAGCAGCTTGGATTGGGGAATGAACACTGAAGCTTTCTTT
TRBD2,NA,TRBJ2-1,TRBV7-2,CASSFQSGGADEQFF,TGTGCCAGCAGCTTTCAGAGCGGGGGGGCAGATGAGCAGTTCTTC
TRBD1,NA,TRBJ1-3,TRBV28,CASSFGTGGSGNTIYF,TGTGCCAGCAGTTTCGGGACAGGGGGCTCTGGAAACACCATATATTTT
NA,NA,TRBJ1-4,TRBV6-5,CASSYRGTSREKLFF,TGTGCCAGCAGTTATCGAGGGACTTCCAGGGAAAAACTGTTTTTT
NA,once,TRBJ2-2,TRBV2,CASSEHSTGELFF,TGTGCCAGCAGTGAACATAGCACCGGGGAGCTGTTTTTT
NA,NA,TRBJ1-4,TRBV4-1,CASSFRRENEKLFF,TGCGCCAGCAGCTTTCGACGGGAGAATGAAAAACTGTTTTTT
NA,NA,TRBJ1-2,TRBV11-2,CASSPIQGEVSDGYTF,TGTGCCAGCAGCCCCATACAGGGAGAAGTTTCAGATGGCTACACCTTC
NA,NA,TRBJ2-7,TRBV7-9,CASSTYSDSYEQYF,TGTGCCAGCAGCACCTACTCAGACAGCTACGAGCAGTACTTC
NA,NA,TRBJ1-1,TRBV7-3,CASSAGNTEAFF,TGTGCCAGCAGCGCGGGGAACACTGAAGCTTTCTTT